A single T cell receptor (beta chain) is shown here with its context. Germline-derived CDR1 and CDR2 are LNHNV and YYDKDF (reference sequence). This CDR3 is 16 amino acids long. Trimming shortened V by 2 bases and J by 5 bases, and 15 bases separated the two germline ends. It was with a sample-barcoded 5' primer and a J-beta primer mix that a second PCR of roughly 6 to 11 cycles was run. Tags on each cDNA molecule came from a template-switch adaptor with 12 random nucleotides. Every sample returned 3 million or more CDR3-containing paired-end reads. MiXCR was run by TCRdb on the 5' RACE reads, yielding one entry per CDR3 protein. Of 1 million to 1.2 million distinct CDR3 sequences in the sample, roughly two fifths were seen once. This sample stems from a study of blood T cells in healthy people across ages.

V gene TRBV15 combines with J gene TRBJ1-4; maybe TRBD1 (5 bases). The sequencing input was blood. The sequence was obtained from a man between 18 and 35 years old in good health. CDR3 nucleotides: TGTGCCACCAGCAGACCCGGGCTCAGGGTAAATGAAAAACTGTTTTTT. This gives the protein CATSRPGLRVNEKLFF.